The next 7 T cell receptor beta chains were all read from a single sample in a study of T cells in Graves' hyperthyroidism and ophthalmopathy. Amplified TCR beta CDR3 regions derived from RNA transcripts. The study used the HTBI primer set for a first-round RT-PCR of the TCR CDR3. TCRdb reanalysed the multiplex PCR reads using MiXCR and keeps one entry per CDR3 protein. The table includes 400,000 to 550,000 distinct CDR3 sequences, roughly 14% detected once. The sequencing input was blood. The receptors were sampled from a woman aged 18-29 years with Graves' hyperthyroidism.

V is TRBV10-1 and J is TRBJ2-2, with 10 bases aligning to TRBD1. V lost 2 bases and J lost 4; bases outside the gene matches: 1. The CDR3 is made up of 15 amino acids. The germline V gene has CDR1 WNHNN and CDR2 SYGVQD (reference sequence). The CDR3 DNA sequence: TGCGCCAGCAGTGAGGGACAGGGGGGCACCGGGGAGCTGTTTTTT. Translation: CASSEGQGGTGELFF.

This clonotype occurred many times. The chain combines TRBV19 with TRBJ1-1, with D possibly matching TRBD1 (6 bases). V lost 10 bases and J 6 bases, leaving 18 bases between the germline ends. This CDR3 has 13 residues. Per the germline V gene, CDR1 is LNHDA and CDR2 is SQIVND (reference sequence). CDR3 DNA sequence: TGTGCCACCTTACACAGGGAGCGGGCTGAAGCTTTCTTT. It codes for CATLHRERAEAFF.

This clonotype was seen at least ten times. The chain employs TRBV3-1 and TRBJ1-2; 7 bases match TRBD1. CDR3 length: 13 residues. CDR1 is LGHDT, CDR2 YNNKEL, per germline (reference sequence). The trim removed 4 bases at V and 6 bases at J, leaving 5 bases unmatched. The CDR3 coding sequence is TGTGCCAGCAGCCGAGGACAGGCGCATGGCTACACCTTC. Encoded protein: CASSRGQAHGYTF. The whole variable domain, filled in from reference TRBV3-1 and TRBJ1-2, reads DTAVSQTPKYLVTQMGNDKSIKCEQNLGHDTMYWYKQDSKKFLKIMFSYNNKELIINETVPNRFSPKSPDKAHLNLHINSLELGDSAVYFCASSRGQAHGYTFGSGTRLTVV.

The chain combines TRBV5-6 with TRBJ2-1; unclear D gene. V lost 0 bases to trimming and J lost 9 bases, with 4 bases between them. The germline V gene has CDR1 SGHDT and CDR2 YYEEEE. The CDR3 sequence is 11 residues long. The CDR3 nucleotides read TGTGCCAGCAGCTTGGTAATTGAGCAGTTCTTC. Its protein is CASSLVIEQFF. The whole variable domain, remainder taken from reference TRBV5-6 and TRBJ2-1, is DAGVTQSPTHLIKTRGQQVTLRCSPKSGHDTVSWYQQALGQGPQFIFQYYEEEERQRGNFPDRFSGHQFPNYSSELNVNALLLGDSALYLCASSLVIEQFFGPGTRLTVL.

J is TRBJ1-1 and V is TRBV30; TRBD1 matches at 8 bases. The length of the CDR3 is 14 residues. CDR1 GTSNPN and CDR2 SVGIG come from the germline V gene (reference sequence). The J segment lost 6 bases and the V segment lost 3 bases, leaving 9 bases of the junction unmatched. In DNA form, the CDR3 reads TGTGCCTGGAGAGGACAGGGTATCGTTTCTGAAGCTTTCTTT. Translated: CAWRGQGIVSEAFF.

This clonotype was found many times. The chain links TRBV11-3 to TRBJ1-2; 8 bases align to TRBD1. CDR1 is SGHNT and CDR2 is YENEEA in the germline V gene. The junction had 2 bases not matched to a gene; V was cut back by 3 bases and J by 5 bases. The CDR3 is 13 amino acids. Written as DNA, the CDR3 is TGTGCCAGCAGCTTGGACAGGGAGTATGGCTACACCTTC. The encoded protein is CASSLDREYGYTF.

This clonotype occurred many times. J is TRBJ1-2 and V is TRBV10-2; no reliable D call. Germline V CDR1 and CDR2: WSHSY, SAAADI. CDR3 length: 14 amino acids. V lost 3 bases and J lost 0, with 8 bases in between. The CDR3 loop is CASSDSTPNYGYTF. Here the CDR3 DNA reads TGCGCCAGCAGTGATTCGACACCTAACTATGGCTACACCTTC.